The present TCR beta chain was sequenced within a study of cytomegalovirus exposure and HLA in healthy donors. This clone was observed once. Antigen: not known. Per the germline V gene, CDR1 is SGHAT and CDR2 is FQNNGV. CDR3 length: 15 amino acids. V lost 2 bases and J lost 8, with 18 bases in between. Everyone who donated was a healthy bone marrow donor. Broader study findings: As was reported, the classifier diagnosed cytomegalovirus status with high specificity and sensitivity. The study found most TCR sequences rare, yet found some public TCRs in many donors.

The PCR had 60 Vbeta and 13 Jbeta primers. Under the authors' procedure: The authors later counted 65 million to 90 million unique TCR beta chains, roughly 10 million of them shared. Sequencing used immunoSEQ multiplex PCR; TCRdb keeps in-frame clones, though not all of them. That table is the source of V, J and clone size, and D and trimming were worked out from the DNA. The profile shows 75,000 to 95,000 clones, 80% to 90% of them singletons. This chain connects TRBV11-2 to TRBJ1-2; no firm D call. What was sequenced was PBMCs. The TCR sequence derives from a man younger than 35 in good health and CMV-seronegative. The CDR3 DNA reads TGTGCCAGCAGCTTAACTGTGAGCCCAGGAGGAGGCTACACCTTC. Translating gives CASSLTVSPGGGYTF.